Below, 5 T cell receptor beta chains from the same sample are listed, as sequenced in a study of shared clonotypes between healthy human individuals. Some clones are missing from TCRdb's copy, which holds only in-frame ones; the method was immunoSEQ multiplex PCR. The sample holds about 360,000 clones; about 73% are singletons and the top ten take about 10%. The sequencing input was memory CD4+ T cells sorted from blood. As to subset: CD45RA-negative fraction. The origin of the receptors is a man under 40 in good health.

About this clone itself: The sample holds other DNA sequences that translate to the same CDR3. The chain combines TRBV19 with TRBJ2-3; 9 nucleotides agree with TRBD2. This CDR3 spans 14 amino acids. CDR1 and CDR2 from the germline V gene are LNHDA and SQIVND (reference sequence). Trimming cost V 9 bases and J 0 bases; bases outside gene matches: 4. The CDR3 region has the DNA TGTGCCAGCAGAACTAGCGGGAGCACAGATACGCAGTATTTT. Protein: CASRTSGSTDTQYF.

The DNA of the CDR3 is TGTGCCAGCAGCCCCCCCCCGGGACAGGGAATCACAGATACGCAGTATTTT. Translated: CASSPPPGQGITDTQYF. This chain uses TRBV5-4 with TRBJ2-3, with TRBD1 matching 9 bases. This CDR3 spans 17 amino acids. Germline values: CDR1 SGHNT, CDR2 YYREEE (reference sequence). Trimming cost V 4 bases and J 2 bases; bases outside gene matches: 11.

This rearrangement joins TRBV11-2 to TRBJ2-1; 8 bases are a match to TRBD2. The CDR3 consists of 16 residues. The germline gives CDR1 SGHAT, CDR2 FQNNGV. V was clipped by 4 bases and J by 2 bases; unmatched bases: 7. The CDR3 loop is CASSYLSGGTYNEQFF. DNA of the CDR3: TGTGCCAGCAGCTACCTAAGCGGGGGAACCTACAATGAGCAGTTCTTC.

This chain uses TRBV10-3 with TRBJ2-5, with TRBD2 identical over 8 bases. The CDR3 covers 16 residues. With 0 bases clipped from V and 3 bases from J, the junction kept 6 bases outside the gene matches. CDR1 and CDR2 from the germline V gene are ENHRY and SYGVKD. DNA of the CDR3: TGTGCCATCAGTGAGTCGGGGACTAGGGTCGAAGAGACCCAGTACTTC. Its protein is CAISESGTRVEETQYF.

V usage is TRBV5-4 and J usage is TRBJ1-2, with a possible D match to TRBD1 (5 bases). V gave up 4 bases and J gave up 2 bases, with 9 bases separating them. Germline V lookup: CDR1 SGHNT, CDR2 YYREEE (reference sequence). This CDR3 spans 13 amino acids. Here the CDR3 DNA reads TGTGCCAGCAGCACACAGGCCAACTATGGCTACACCTTC. It is translated as CASSTQANYGYTF.